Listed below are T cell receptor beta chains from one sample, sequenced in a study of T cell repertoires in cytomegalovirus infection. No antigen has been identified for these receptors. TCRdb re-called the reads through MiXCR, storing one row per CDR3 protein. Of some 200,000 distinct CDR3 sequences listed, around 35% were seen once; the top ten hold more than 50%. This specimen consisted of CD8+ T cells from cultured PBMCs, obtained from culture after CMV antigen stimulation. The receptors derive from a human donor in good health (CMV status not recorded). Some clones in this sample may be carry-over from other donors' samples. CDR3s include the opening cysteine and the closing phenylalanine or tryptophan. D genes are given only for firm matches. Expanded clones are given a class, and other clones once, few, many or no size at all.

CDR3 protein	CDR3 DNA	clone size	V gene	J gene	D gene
CASSYSRQGVKNTEAFF	TGTGCCAGCAGTTACTCGCGACAGGGGGTGAAGAACACTGAAGCTTTCTTT	-	TRBV6-5	TRBJ1-1	TRBD1
CASSLGRPNEQFF	TGTGCCAGCAGCTTAGGTCGCCCCAATGAGCAGTTCTTC	many	TRBV7-2	TRBJ2-1	-
CASSEAGVTDTQYF	TGTGCCAGTTCTGAGGCGGGGGTCACAGATACGCAGTATTTT	-	TRBV7-3	TRBJ2-3	TRBD2
CASSRGGLGARELFF	TGTGCCAGCAGTCGTGGGGGACTTGGGGCCCGGGAGCTGTTTTTT	-	TRBV28	TRBJ2-2	-
CASSHFKGNEQFF	TGTGCCAGCAGTCACTTCAAGGGTAATGAGCAGTTCTTC	few	TRBV14	TRBJ2-1	-
CASSLGSGDSNQPQHF	TGTGCCAGCAGCTTAGGGTCAGGGGACAGCAATCAGCCCCAGCATTTT	few	TRBV7-9	TRBJ1-5	-
CASSIFEGSNQPQHF	TGTGCCAGTAGTATCTTTGAGGGTAGCAATCAGCCCCAGCATTTT	few	TRBV19	TRBJ1-5	-
CAIKGGTTQLTGELFF	TGTGCCATCAAAGGAGGGACTACCCAACTCACCGGGGAGCTGTTTTTT	-	TRBV10-3	TRBJ2-2	TRBD2
CAILDTTTYEQYF	TGTGCCATCTTAGACACTACAACCTACGAGCAGTACTTC	-	TRBV10-3	TRBJ2-7	-
CASSQGQGTTGELFF	TGTGCCAGCAGTCAAGGACAGGGGACAACCGGGGAGCTGTTTTTT	few	TRBV7-3	TRBJ2-2	TRBD1
CATYRDHSYEQYF	TGTGCCACCTACCGGGACCACTCCTACGAGCAGTACTTC	few	TRBV28	TRBJ2-7	-
CASSEARGTEASYEQYF	TGTGCCAGCAGTGAAGCCAGAGGAACTGAAGCGTCCTACGAGCAGTACTTC	few	TRBV6-1	TRBJ2-7	-
CASTPFRDRRKTQYF	TGTGCCAGCACACCTTTCCGGGACAGAAGGAAGACCCAGTACTTC	few	TRBV2	TRBJ2-5	TRBD1
CASSPLASGSRKTQYF	TGTGCCAGCAGCCCCTTGGCTAGCGGGAGTAGGAAGACCCAGTACTTC	-	TRBV11-2	TRBJ2-5	TRBD2
CASSLENYEQYF	TGTGCCAGCAGTTTAGAAAACTACGAGCAGTACTTC	-	TRBV28	TRBJ2-7	-
CASSYFNSNEKLFF	TGTGCCAGCAGTTACTTTAACAGCAATGAAAAACTGTTTTTT	-	TRBV6-6	TRBJ1-4	-
CAKAGGGGSGELFF	TGTGCCAAAGCAGGCGGGGGGGGGTCCGGGGAGCTGTTTTTT	-	TRBV2	TRBJ2-2	TRBD2
CASGLGQGYNEQFF	TGTGCTAGTGGCCTGGGACAGGGATACAATGAGCAGTTCTTC	-	TRBV12-5	TRBJ2-1	TRBD1
CASSLQRGGLDTQYF	TGTGCCAGCAGTTTACAGCGGGGGGGCCTGGATACGCAGTATTTT	-	TRBV12-3/TRBV12-4	TRBJ2-3	TRBD2
CASRQLPGPSRAAQYF	TGTGCCAGCAGGCAATTGCCGGGCCCGTCCAGGGCGGCCCAGTACTTC	-	TRBV27	TRBJ2-5	-
CASSLEQRNSPLHF	TGTGCCAGCAGCTTAGAACAGCGGAATTCACCCCTCCACTTT	few	TRBV11-2	TRBJ1-6	-
CASSSAGVTYEQYF	TGTGCCAGTAGTTCCGCGGGAGTGACCTACGAGCAGTACTTC	few	TRBV19	TRBJ2-7	TRBD2
CASSLTPGRGIYGYTF	TGTGCCAGCTCACTAACCCCCGGCAGGGGGATCTATGGCTACACCTTC	few	TRBV18	TRBJ1-2	TRBD1
CASSLGVGSSYEQYF	TGTGCCAGCAGCCTGGGGGTAGGGAGCTCCTACGAGCAGTACTTC	-	TRBV4-2	TRBJ2-7	-
CASSPRLATYEQYF	TGTGCCAGCAGTCCCCGTTTAGCCACCTACGAGCAGTACTTC	-	TRBV6-1	TRBJ2-7	-
CSARDNPQENTDTQYF	TGCAGTGCTAGAGATAATCCACAGGAAAACACAGATACGCAGTATTTT	-	TRBV20-1	TRBJ2-3	-
CASSPGLAGDLSDEQFF	TGTGCCAGTAGTCCGGGACTAGCGGGAGATTTGAGCGATGAGCAGTTCTTC	few	TRBV19	TRBJ2-1	TRBD2
CATSRGGTVNTEAFF	TGTGCCACCAGCAGAGGAGGGACCGTGAACACTGAAGCTTTCTTT	-	TRBV15	TRBJ1-1	-
CASSLPRDGKAFF	TGCGCCAGCAGCCTGCCTCGGGACGGCAAAGCTTTCTTT	few	TRBV4-1	TRBJ1-1	-
CASSFSGASSYNEQFF	TGTGCCAGCAGTTTCTCCGGAGCGAGCTCCTACAATGAGCAGTTCTTC	once	TRBV27	TRBJ2-1	-
CASSSSQENQPQHF	TGTGCCAGTAGTTCCTCACAGGAAAATCAGCCCCAGCATTTT	once	TRBV19	TRBJ1-5	-
CASSLFSGYEQYF	TGTGCCAGCAGCTTATTCAGCGGCTACGAGCAGTACTTC	-	TRBV7-6	TRBJ2-7	-
CASSFLQHYGYTF	TGTGCCAGCAGCTTCTTACAGCACTATGGCTACACCTTC	few	TRBV7-9	TRBJ1-2	-
CASSLKPPNTGELFF	TGTGCCAGCAGCTTAAAGCCACCGAACACCGGGGAGCTGTTTTTT	-	TRBV11-2	TRBJ2-2	-
CASSYSLRDGNSPLHF	TGTGCCAGCAGTTACTCTCTTCGGGACGGAAATTCACCCCTCCACTTT	few	TRBV6-6	TRBJ1-6	-
CASSYGPGGTDTQYF	TGTGCCAGCAGTTACGGGCCAGGGGGCACAGATACGCAGTATTTT	-	TRBV6-8	TRBJ2-3	-
CASSNGPSGTYEQYF	TGTGCCAGTAGTAATGGCCCTAGCGGCACCTACGAGCAGTACTTC	few	TRBV19	TRBJ2-7	TRBD2
CASSPAEGNYGYTF	TGTGCCAGCAGCCCGGCGGAGGGGAACTATGGCTACACCTTC	-	TRBV11-1	TRBJ1-2	-
CASSLLSGPYEQYF	TGTGCCAGCAGTTTATTGAGCGGCCCATACGAGCAGTACTTC	-	TRBV28	TRBJ2-7	-
CATSDLEGDEQFF	TGTGCCACCAGTGATTTGGAAGGCGATGAGCAGTTCTTC	-	TRBV24-1	TRBJ2-1	-
CASSPPAGTESPKSSYEQYF	TGTGCCAGCAGTCCCCCCGCGGGGACAGAAAGCCCGAAGAGCTCCTACGAGCAGTACTTC	few	TRBV12-3/TRBV12-4	TRBJ2-7	-